This T cell receptor (beta chain) is drawn from a study of blood T cells in healthy people across ages. Next came a second PCR, run for about 6 to 11 cycles, which used a sample-barcoded 5' primer along with a J-beta primer mix. Every cDNA was tagged by a template-switch adaptor with 12 random nucleotides. Via MiXCR, TCRdb re-called the 5' RACE reads, giving one row per CDR3 protein. The data contain 1 million or so distinct CDR3 sequences, under 45% of them singletons. Between the trimmed V and J ends, which lost 5 bases and 0 bases, there was a span of 11 bases. The CDR3 runs to 15 residues. CDR1 is SGHTA, CDR2 FQGNSA, per germline.

This sequence was found in an older woman in good health. This rearrangement joins TRBV7-2 to TRBJ1-3; the D is unclear. Sequencing used blood. CDR3 amino acids: CASSRHSDSGNTIYF. CDR3 coding DNA: TGTGCCAGCAGCCGACACAGTGACTCTGGAAACACCATATATTTT.